This TCR beta chain was found in a study of blood T cell repertoires in COVID-19. Clones were sequenced by immunoSEQ multiplex PCR, and TCRdb holds only the in-frame ones, with some missing. Of more than 95,000 clones listed, around 87% are singletons. There are 15 residues in the CDR3. The germline V gene has CDR1 LNHDA and CDR2 SQIVND (reference sequence). J was trimmed by 4 bases and V by 7 bases; bases with no gene match: 9. Sequencing was performed on peripheral blood. The chain couples TRBV19 to TRBJ2-1, with TRBD1 matching over 8 bases. This TCR was recovered from a man aged 45-60 years with acute or convalescent COVID-19. CDR3 in DNA: TGTGCCAGTACCTCAGCGGACAGGGCTTACAATGAGCAGTTCTTC. Amino acids: CASTSADRAYNEQFF.